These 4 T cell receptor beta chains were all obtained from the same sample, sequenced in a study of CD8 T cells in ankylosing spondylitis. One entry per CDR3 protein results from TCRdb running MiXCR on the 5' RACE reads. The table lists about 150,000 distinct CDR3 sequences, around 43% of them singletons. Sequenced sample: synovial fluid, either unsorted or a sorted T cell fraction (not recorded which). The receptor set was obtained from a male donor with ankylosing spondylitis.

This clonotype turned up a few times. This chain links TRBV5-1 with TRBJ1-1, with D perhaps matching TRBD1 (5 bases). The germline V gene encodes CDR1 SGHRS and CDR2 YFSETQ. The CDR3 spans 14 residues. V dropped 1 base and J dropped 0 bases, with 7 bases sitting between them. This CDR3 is CASSLTGMNTEAFF. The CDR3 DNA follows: TGCGCCAGCAGCTTGACAGGAATGAACACTGAAGCTTTCTTT.

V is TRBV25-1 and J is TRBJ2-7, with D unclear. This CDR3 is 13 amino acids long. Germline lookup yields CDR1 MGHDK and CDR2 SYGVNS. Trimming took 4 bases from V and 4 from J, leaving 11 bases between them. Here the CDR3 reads CASSGLDPYEQYF. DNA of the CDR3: TGTGCCAGCAGTGGACTGGATCCTTACGAGCAGTACTTC.

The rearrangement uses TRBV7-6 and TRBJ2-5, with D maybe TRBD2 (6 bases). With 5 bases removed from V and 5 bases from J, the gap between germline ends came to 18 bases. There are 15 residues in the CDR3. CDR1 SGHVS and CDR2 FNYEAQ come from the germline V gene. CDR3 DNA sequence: TGTGCCAGCAGCACCCTTCTCGGGAGAAGGGAGACCCAGTACTTC. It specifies CASSTLLGRRETQYF.

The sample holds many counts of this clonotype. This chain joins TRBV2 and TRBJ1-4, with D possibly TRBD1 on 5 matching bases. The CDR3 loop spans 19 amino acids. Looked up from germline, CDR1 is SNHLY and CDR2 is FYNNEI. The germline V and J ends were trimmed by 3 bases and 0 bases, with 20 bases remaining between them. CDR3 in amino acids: CASSDTGDGFRATNEKLFF. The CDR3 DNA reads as TGTGCCAGCAGTGATACGGGGGACGGCTTTCGAGCAACTAATGAAAAACTGTTTTTT.